The 29 T cell receptor beta chains below were found in one sample sequenced in a study of cytomegalovirus exposure and HLA in healthy donors. Measured with immunoSEQ multiplex PCR; TCRdb has only the in-frame clones, and not every one. The sample shows some 160,000 clones, 85% to 90% of them seen only once. Sequencing used PBMCs. These receptors originate from a young man in good health and CMV-seronegative.

CDR3 sequence: CSVGSGTTDTQYF. The CDR3 bases are TGCAGCGTTGGATCCGGGACTACAGATACGCAGTATTTT. The chain uses TRBV29-1 and TRBJ2-3, with a tentative D call TRBD2 (6 bases). With 4 bases removed from V and 3 bases from J, the gap between germline ends came to 11 bases. The CDR3 covers 13 residues. Germline-derived CDR1 and CDR2 are SQVTM and ANQGSEA.

CDR3 bases: TGCGCCAGCAGCTTGGACAGGGGGTATGGCAATGAGCAGTTCTTC. As protein: CASSLDRGYGNEQFF. The rearrangement joins TRBV5-1 to TRBJ2-1, with 8 bases matching TRBD1. Germline V CDR1 and CDR2: SGHRS, YFSETQ. J lost 6 bases, V lost 0 bases, and 5 bases had no gene match. This CDR3 comprises 15 residues.

This rearrangement joins TRBV20-1 to TRBJ2-3; D gene unclear. Trimming stripped 5 bases from V and 6 bases from J, with 6 bases between. CDR1 is DFQATT, CDR2 SNEGSKA, per germline (reference sequence). This CDR3 has 10 amino acids. Written as DNA, the CDR3 is TGCAGTGCTTGGCACGATACGCAGTATTTT. This translates into CSAWHDTQYF.

The chain links TRBV5-1 to TRBJ2-1, with D possibly being TRBD2 (6 bases). The CDR3 runs 18 residues. Deletions cut 3 bases from V and 0 bases from J, with 19 bases between. The germline V gene has CDR1 SGHRS and CDR2 YFSETQ. CDR3 sequence reads: CASSSTRFLASSYNEQFF. The CDR3 region has the DNA TGCGCCAGCAGCTCCACACGGTTTCTAGCGAGCTCCTACAATGAGCAGTTCTTC.

The V gene is TRBV2, the J gene TRBJ2-1; D is ambiguous. Germline assignment: CDR1 SNHLY and CDR2 FYNNEI. Between the trimmed V and J ends, which lost 3 bases and 2 bases, there was a span of 14 bases. This CDR3 has 16 amino acids. The CDR3 sequence: CASSDLDSLAYNEQFF. Written as DNA, the CDR3 is TGTGCCAGCAGTGACCTCGACTCTTTAGCCTACAATGAGCAGTTCTTC.

The V call is TRBV6-1, the J call TRBJ2-7; D might be TRBD1 (6 bases). Germline V lookup: CDR1 MNHNS, CDR2 SASEGT. This CDR3 comprises 12 residues. V shed 3 bases and J shed 7 bases, with 10 bases lying between them. The CDR3 region is CASSDGGGEQYF. The CDR3 DNA follows: TGTGCCAGCAGTGATGGGGGCGGGGAGCAGTACTTC.

The J gene is TRBJ2-2, the V gene TRBV2, with D uncertain. Trimming left V 2 bases short and J 3 bases short, with 10 bases between. This CDR3 comprises 15 residues. Germline CDR1 SNHLY, CDR2 FYNNEI. The CDR3 DNA reads as TGTGCCAGCAGTGAACCTGAGATATACACCGGGGAGCTGTTTTTT. The encoded protein is CASSEPEIYTGELFF. Full variable domain (missing parts from reference TRBV2 and TRBJ2-2): EPEVTQTPSHQVTQMGQEVILRCVPISNHLYFYWYRQILGQKVEFLVSFYNNEISEKSEIFDDQFSVERPDGSNFTLKIRSTKLEDSAMYFCASSEPEIYTGELFFGEGSRLTVL.

V is TRBV6-1 and J is TRBJ1-2; 7 nucleotides agree with TRBD1. The CDR3 is 13 residues long. After removal of 8 bases from V and 5 bases from J, the junction contained 8 bases not matched to a gene. CDR1 and CDR2 (germline): MNHNS, SASEGT. In DNA, the CDR3 is TGTGCCAGCCACTGGACAGGAGAATATGGCTACACCTTC. Protein product: CASHWTGEYGYTF.

The chain couples TRBV4-2 to TRBJ1-4, with D perhaps matching TRBD1 (5 bases). The V gene lost 0 bases and the J gene lost 5 bases, with 13 bases spanning the gap. The length of the CDR3 is 16 residues. From germline, CDR1 is LGHNA and CDR2 YNFKEQ. CDR3 nucleotide sequence: TGTGCCAGCAGCCAAGAACCGGGGGTGGTAAATGAAAAACTGTTTTTT. Amino acids: CASSQEPGVVNEKLFF.

The chain carries TRBV10-3 and TRBJ2-5, with TRBD1 identical over 8 bases. The germline gives CDR1 ENHRY, CDR2 SYGVKD. CDR3 length equals 14 residues. Trimming at V came to 6 bases and at J to 5 bases, leaving 8 bases not matched to a gene. For the CDR3, the DNA is TGTGCCATCAGCAGTCAGGGGGCAAGGGAGACCCAGTACTTC. Amino acids: CAISSQGARETQYF.

The chain is built from TRBV7-9 and TRBJ2-1; 11 nucleotides match TRBD1. Unmatched junction bases numbered 6, after V lost 5 bases and J lost 6 bases. This CDR3 comprises 15 residues. The germline gives CDR1 SEHNR, CDR2 FQNEAQ (reference sequence). CDR3 sequence (DNA): TGTGCCAGCAGCGCAAGGGGACAGGGGGGCAATGAGCAGTTCTTC. It translates to CASSARGQGGNEQFF.

The gene calls are TRBV28 and TRBJ1-5; D is unclear. The germline V gene encodes CDR1 MDHEN and CDR2 SYDVKM. Trimming cost V 7 bases and J 0 bases, with 16 bases left between them. CDR3 length: 16 residues. The CDR3 DNA reads TGTGCCAGCACTAAGGAGGGCACCTATAGCAATCAGCCCCAGCATTTT. This codes for CASTKEGTYSNQPQHF.

The CDR3 loop reads CASHETFSSYNEQFF. The DNA for the CDR3 is TGCGCCAGCCACGAGACTTTTAGCTCCTACAATGAGCAGTTCTTC. The rearrangement uses TRBV10-2 and TRBJ2-1; D unresolved. This CDR3 spans 15 amino acids. CDR1 and CDR2 from the germline V gene are WSHSY and SAAADI. V shed 8 bases and J shed 0 bases, with 14 bases lying between them.

This chain connects TRBV27 to TRBJ1-2, with 7 bases fitting TRBD1. This CDR3 contains 16 residues. Looked up from germline, CDR1 is MNHEY and CDR2 is SMNVEV (reference sequence). Losses at the gene ends were 6 bases for V and 7 bases for J; bases not matched to a gene: 17. CDR3 nucleotides: TGTGCCAGCAGCCCTTCAAGGGGGCCCCAACCTATTGGCTACACCTTC. Translated, it gives CASSPSRGPQPIGYTF.

The genes are TRBV28 and TRBJ2-4; no clear D gene. The CDR3 is 14 amino acids. Germline values: CDR1 MDHEN, CDR2 SYDVKM. V was trimmed by 5 bases and J by 8 bases, leaving 16 bases between them. The DNA of the CDR3 is TGTGCCAGCAGTCACGGGTCGGGTCCACACATTCAGTACTTC. As protein: CASSHGSGPHIQYF.

The V and J genes are TRBV7-8 and TRBJ1-5, with a possible D match to TRBD1 (5 bases). V was shortened by 3 bases and J by 4 bases, with 19 bases between the two germline ends. Germline lookup yields CDR1 SGHVS and CDR2 FQNEAQ. This CDR3 comprises 17 residues. CDR3 amino acids: CASSLVWAGRSNQPQHF. CDR3 sequence (DNA): TGTGCCAGCAGCTTGGTTTGGGCAGGGAGGTCAAATCAGCCCCAGCATTTT.

The CDR3 here is CASSDFSLSAENEQFF. The CDR3 DNA follows: TGTGCCAGCAGTGACTTTTCTCTCTCAGCGGAAAATGAGCAGTTCTTC. The chain carries TRBV6-4 and TRBJ2-1, with D perhaps matching TRBD2 (5 bases). Germline CDR1 is MRHNA and CDR2 is SNTAGT. Trimming took 1 base from V and 7 from J, leaving 17 bases between them. The CDR3 runs 16 residues.

This chain joins TRBV6-4 and TRBJ1-2, with unresolved D. The CDR3 runs 13 residues. V was pared by 10 bases and J by 7 bases, with 19 bases between. Per germline, CDR1 MRHNA and CDR2 SNTAGT. CDR3 coding DNA: TGTGCCATCAGGAGACCGGAGGCGGCTGGCTACACCTTC. Protein: CAIRRPEAAGYTF.

The V and J genes are TRBV10-1 and TRBJ2-1, with TRBD2 identical over 12 bases. CDR3 length equals 17 residues. J gave up 6 bases and V 0 bases, and 6 bases lay outside the gene matches. Germline V gene sequence: CDR1 WNHNN, CDR2 SYGVQD (reference sequence). CDR3 coding DNA: TGCGCCAGCAGTGAGTCGATGGCTAGCGGGAGGGGCAATGAGCAGTTCTTC. The encoded protein is CASSESMASGRGNEQFF.

The rearrangement joins TRBV6-1 to TRBJ2-3, with 8 bases identical to TRBD2. The germline V gene has CDR1 MNHNS and CDR2 SASEGT. The junction had 6 bases not matched to a gene; V was cut back by 5 bases and J by 2 bases. This CDR3 spans 15 amino acids. The CDR3 sequence: CASSLAGYYTDTQYF. In nucleotides, the CDR3 is TGTGCCAGCAGTTTAGCGGGGTACTACACAGATACGCAGTATTTT.

This chain links TRBV28 with TRBJ2-1, with D possibly TRBD1 on 6 matching bases. Germline CDR1 reads MDHEN; CDR2 reads SYDVKM. Trimming left V 6 bases short and J 5 bases short, with 14 bases between. The CDR3 length is 14 residues. The CDR3 spells CASRSTGFHNEQFF. CDR3 nucleotides: TGTGCCAGCAGATCAACAGGGTTTCACAATGAGCAGTTCTTC.

Here the CDR3 DNA reads TGTGCCAGCAGCCGCCCCCGGGACAAGAGGAACACTGAAGCTTTCTTT. Translated, it gives CASSRPRDKRNTEAFF. The chain couples TRBV28 to TRBJ1-1; weak D call: TRBD1 (6 bases). The CDR3 totals 16 residues. CDR1 is MDHEN and CDR2 is SYDVKM in the germline V gene. V was pared by 6 bases and J by 1 base, with 18 bases between.

The V gene is TRBV6-5, the J gene TRBJ2-1; TRBD1 matches at 7 bases. CDR1 is MNHEY and CDR2 is SVGAGI in the germline V gene. The CDR3 runs 15 residues. Trimming cost V 5 bases and J 5 bases; bases outside gene matches: 9. The chain's CDR3 is CASSPSRTGHNEQFF. The CDR3 DNA reads TGTGCCAGCAGTCCGTCCCGGACAGGCCACAATGAGCAGTTCTTC.

The chain couples TRBV18 to TRBJ1-2; a possible D gene is TRBD1 (5 bases). Looked up from germline, CDR1 is KGHSH and CDR2 is LQKENI. There are 15 residues in the CDR3. V lost 8 bases and J 3 bases, leaving 19 bases between the germline ends. CDR3 region: CASPQAPGGDYGYTF. The CDR3 DNA reads TGTGCCAGCCCCCAGGCCCCCGGGGGGGACTATGGCTACACCTTC.

This clone was detected ten times or more. This rearrangement joins TRBV6-1 to TRBJ2-5; maybe TRBD1 (6 bases). This CDR3 has 15 amino acids. Per the germline V gene, CDR1 is MNHNS and CDR2 is SASEGT. The V end was cut by 3 bases, the J end by 3 bases, with 14 bases between. CDR3: CASSELWGREETQYF. The CDR3 DNA reads TGTGCCAGCAGTGAGCTCTGGGGGCGGGAAGAGACCCAGTACTTC.

This chain links TRBV5-6 with TRBJ1-5; TRBD1 is a possible D gene (5 bases). Germline V gene data show CDR1 as SGHDT and CDR2 as YYEEEE. V was pared by 1 base and J by 2 bases, with 7 bases between. The CDR3 loop spans 14 amino acids. The DNA of the CDR3 is TGTGCCAGCAGCTTGTGGGGGGGCAATCAGCCCCAGCATTTT. Its translation is CASSLWGGNQPQHF. Combining the CDR3 with reference TRBV5-6 and TRBJ1-5 gives the whole variable domain DAGVTQSPTHLIKTRGQQVTLRCSPKSGHDTVSWYQQALGQGPQFIFQYYEEEERQRGNFPDRFSGHQFPNYSSELNVNALLLGDSALYLCASSLWGGNQPQHFGDGTRLSIL.

This chain uses TRBV5-1 with TRBJ1-4, with 10 bases that match TRBD1. The germline V gene has CDR1 SGHRS and CDR2 YFSETQ. The CDR3 sequence is 16 residues long. With 0 bases clipped from V and 7 bases from J, the junction kept 6 bases outside the gene matches. The CDR3 DNA sequence: TGCGCCAGCAGCTTGGAGGGGGGACAGGGGAGTGAAAAACTGTTTTTT. Its protein product is CASSLEGGQGSEKLFF. The whole variable domain, remainder taken from reference TRBV5-1 and TRBJ1-4, is KAGVTQTPRYLIKTRGQQVTLSCSPISGHRSVSWYQQTPGQGLQFLFEYFSETQRNKGNFPGRFSGRQFSNSRSEMNVSTLELGDSALYLCASSLEGGQGSEKLFFGSGTQLSVL.

The rearrangement uses TRBV28 and TRBJ1-3; D call uncertain. This CDR3 contains 15 residues. Germline lookup yields CDR1 MDHEN and CDR2 SYDVKM. Between the trimmed V and J ends, which lost 3 bases and 0 bases, there was a span of 9 bases. The CDR3 coding sequence is TGTGCCAGCAGTTTGCCAGTACCCTCTGGAAACACCATATATTTT. Protein: CASSLPVPSGNTIYF.

This chain connects TRBV27 to TRBJ2-3; TRBD2 is a possible D gene (6 bases). Per germline, CDR1 MNHEY and CDR2 SMNVEV (reference sequence). CDR3 length: 15 amino acids. V dropped 4 bases and J dropped 0 bases, with 11 bases sitting between them. The CDR3 region is CASSSWTTSTDTQYF. CDR3 nucleotide sequence: TGTGCCAGCAGTTCTTGGACTACTAGCACAGATACGCAGTATTTT.